The present T cell receptor beta chain was sequenced within a study of Ad26.COV2.S vaccination and SARS-CoV-2 variants. Study summary: COV1001, an Ad26.COV2.S trial, supplied this vaccine-arm donor.

As for treatment: 15 to 20 received Ad26.COV2.S at low or high dose, single or two shots; 5 received placebo; per-sample allocation not given. Day 63 after the first injection of vaccine or placebo was the sampling time. A Boston adult aged 18-55 years was the donor. The table came from immunoSEQ multiplex PCR; TCRdb's copy has only in-frame clones and leaves some out. The sample includes about 400,000 clones, about 88% of them seen just once. This specimen consisted of peripheral blood, obtained in a trial of Ad26.COV2.S vaccine versus placebo. This TCR came from a person aged 18-60 years who received the Ad26.COV2.S COVID-19 vaccine or a placebo.

The CDR3 region has the DNA TGCGCCAGCAGCTTGGACGGGGGGAGATACACCGGGGAGCTGTTTTTT. Amino acid sequence: CASSLDGGRYTGELFF. The chain carries TRBV5-1 and TRBJ2-2; 7 nucleotides line up with TRBD2. The trim removed 0 bases at V and 3 bases at J, leaving 5 bases unmatched. CDR3 size: 16 residues. Germline assignment: CDR1 SGHRS and CDR2 YFSETQ.